One sample yielded the 24 T cell receptor beta chains listed below, sequenced in a study of technical replicates of blood from a handful of donors. Clones were sequenced by immunoSEQ multiplex PCR, and TCRdb holds only the in-frame ones, with some missing. The data show more than 70,000 clones, approximately 96% seen once. The sequencing sample was made of T cells isolated from PBMCs. Receptor source: a human donor in good health.

The rearrangement links TRBV7-9 to TRBJ2-5; 10 nucleotides align to TRBD2. Germline values: CDR1 SEHNR, CDR2 FQNEAQ (reference sequence). V was clipped by 3 bases and J by 7 bases; unmatched bases: 11. This CDR3 has 16 residues. CDR3 DNA sequence: TGTGCCAGCAGCTTCTTAGACGCTAGCGGGGGACGGACCCAGTACTTC. Its translation: CASSFLDASGGRTQYF.

Here the CDR3 DNA reads TGTGCCAGCAGCTTAGGGGGGACGGATTACAATGAGCAGTTCTTC. Protein: CASSLGGTDYNEQFF. This chain connects TRBV7-3 to TRBJ2-1, with a tentative D call TRBD2 (6 bases). Germline V gene data show CDR1 as SGHTA and CDR2 as FQGTGA. Trimming shortened V by 2 bases and J by 4 bases, and 12 bases separated the two germline ends. There are 15 residues in the CDR3.

A single count supports this clone. The DNA for the CDR3 is TGCGCCAGCAGCCCCGCAGCGGGGATAAGCACAGATACGCAGTATTTT. Its protein product is CASSPAAGISTDTQYF. The chain joins TRBV5-1 to TRBJ2-3; 7 bases map to TRBD2. Germline CDR1 and CDR2: SGHRS and YFSETQ. V lost 4 bases and J lost 0; bases outside the gene matches: 8. The CDR3 runs 16 residues.

This rearrangement joins TRBV11-2 to TRBJ2-7; D is possibly TRBD1 (5 bases). The CDR3 consists of 14 residues. V lost 1 base and J 3 bases, leaving 10 bases between the germline ends. CDR1 SGHAT and CDR2 FQNNGV come from the germline V gene. CDR3 protein: CASSLAAQGYEQYF. In nucleotides, the CDR3 is TGTGCCAGCAGCTTAGCGGCCCAGGGCTACGAGCAGTACTTC.

The chain is built from TRBV10-3 and TRBJ2-7; 11 positions agree with TRBD2. V lost 6 bases to trimming and J lost 5 bases; unmatched junction nucleotides: 6. The V gene's germline CDR1 is ENHRY and CDR2 SYGVKD. The CDR3 has 14 amino acids. For the CDR3, the DNA is TGTGCCATCAGGGCGACTAGCGGGATCGACGAGCAGTACTTC. It translates to CAIRATSGIDEQYF.

The genes are TRBV11-3 and TRBJ2-5; 8 nucleotides align to TRBD2. Losses at the gene ends were 2 bases for V and 1 base for J; bases not matched to a gene: 6. The V gene's germline CDR1 is SGHNT and CDR2 YENEEA. CDR3 length equals 16 residues. In nucleotides, the CDR3 is TGTGCCAGCAGCTTAAGACTAGCGACTATCCAAGAGACCCAGTACTTC. This translates into CASSLRLATIQETQYF. The full variable domain, its missing parts supplied by reference TRBV11-3 and TRBJ2-5, is EAGVVQSPRYKIIEKKQPVAFWCNPISGHNTLYWYLQNLGQGPELLIRYENEEAVDDSQLPKDRFSAERLKGVDSTLKIQPAELGDSAVYLCASSLRLATIQETQYFGPGTRLLVL.

This clone was counted a few times. The chain carries TRBV6-1 and TRBJ1-2; D gene unclear. The V gene lost 0 bases and the J gene lost 3 bases, with 11 bases spanning the gap. Germline V gene sequence: CDR1 MNHNS, CDR2 SASEGT. The CDR3 is made up of 15 amino acids. Here the CDR3 DNA reads TGTGCCAGCAGTGAAGCGATCAGAACCCACTATGGCTACACCTTC. It specifies CASSEAIRTHYGYTF.

The V call is TRBV7-6, the J call TRBJ2-1, with 9 bases aligning to TRBD2. The germline CDR1 and CDR2 sequences are SGHVS and FNYEAQ. With V trimmed by 1 base and J by 2 bases, 15 bases remained unmatched. The CDR3 consists of 20 residues. As DNA, the CDR3 is TGTGCCAGCAGCTTAGTAGGCGGGGGGGCCTGGGGACTAGCCTACAATGAGCAGTTCTTC. Translated, it gives CASSLVGGGAWGLAYNEQFF.

The V gene is TRBV5-1, the J gene TRBJ2-7; 7 bases fit TRBD1. The CDR3 has 16 amino acids. J lost 4 bases, V lost 2 bases, and 12 bases had no gene match. CDR1 is SGHRS, CDR2 YFSETQ, per germline. CDR3: CASSLRQGSVLYEQYF. CDR3 in DNA: TGCGCCAGCAGCTTACGACAGGGTTCGGTACTGTACGAGCAGTACTTC.

The V and J genes are TRBV19 and TRBJ1-3, with 7 nucleotides matching TRBD1. The CDR3 covers 16 residues. Germline V lookup: CDR1 LNHDA, CDR2 SQIVND (reference sequence). V was clipped by 7 bases and J by 0 bases; unmatched bases: 9. DNA for the CDR3: TGTGCCAGTAATAGTGCAGGGGGTTACTCTGGAAACACCATATATTTT. Residues: CASNSAGGYSGNTIYF.

This clone was seen once. The chain links TRBV6-5 to TRBJ1-3; D is perhaps TRBD1 (6 bases). Germline-derived CDR1 and CDR2 are MNHEY and SVGAGI. V was shortened by 6 bases and J by 1 base, with 10 bases between the two germline ends. CDR3 length: 14 residues. In nucleotides, the CDR3 is TGTGCCAGCAGAAGACAGGCATCTGGAAACACCATATATTTT. As protein: CASRRQASGNTIYF.

The genes are TRBV28 and TRBJ2-2; D gene uncertain. Between the trimmed V and J ends, which lost 3 bases and 1 base, there was a span of 3 bases. CDR1 is MDHEN, CDR2 SYDVKM, per germline. The CDR3 spans 13 residues. The CDR3 reads CASSLRNTGELFF. The CDR3 DNA is TGTGCCAGCAGTTTGCGGAACACCGGGGAGCTGTTTTTT.

The gene calls are TRBV5-6 and TRBJ2-7; 8 positions match TRBD1. With 7 bases clipped from V and 3 bases from J, the junction kept 3 bases outside the gene matches. The CDR3 length is 12 residues. Germline V gives CDR1 SGHDT, CDR2 YYEEEE. Here the CDR3 DNA reads TGTGCCAGCGGACAGGGTAACTACGAGCAGTACTTC. Translated, it gives CASGQGNYEQYF.

J is TRBJ2-5 and V is TRBV6-1, with D possibly TRBD1 on 6 matching bases. Germline CDR1 and CDR2: MNHNS and SASEGT. Trimming took 2 bases from V and 7 from J, leaving 14 bases between them. This CDR3 region has 14 residues. This CDR3 is CASSEMDSTATQYF. The CDR3 bases are TGTGCCAGCAGTGAAATGGACAGTACGGCGACCCAGTACTTC.

This clone was seen only once. The chain recombines TRBV27 with TRBJ1-2; D remains unclear. The germline V gene encodes CDR1 MNHEY and CDR2 SMNVEV (reference sequence). The CDR3 is 13 residues long. Trimming cost V 4 bases and J 2 bases, with 8 bases left between them. CDR3 in DNA: TGTGCCAGCAGTTACCGACTAAACTATGGCTACACCTTC. Translated: CASSYRLNYGYTF.

This chain joins TRBV6-1 and TRBJ1-3; D is uncertain. Germline V CDR1 and CDR2: MNHNS, SASEGT. The CDR3 is 15 amino acids. Deletions cut 5 bases from V and 0 bases from J, with 11 bases between. The CDR3 DNA is TGTGCCAGCAGTAGAGATGCGTACTCTGGAAACACCATATATTTT. It encodes CASSRDAYSGNTIYF.

V is TRBV7-8 and J is TRBJ1-1; the D gene is possibly TRBD1 (5 bases). V was trimmed by 3 bases and J by 4 bases, leaving 9 bases between them. CDR3 length equals 13 residues. The V gene's germline CDR1 is SGHVS and CDR2 FQNEAQ. Here the CDR3 reads CASSFGGGTEAFF. In DNA form, the CDR3 reads TGTGCCAGCAGCTTCGGGGGGGGCACTGAAGCTTTCTTT.

The V call is TRBV19, the J call TRBJ1-1; TRBD1 aligns across 8 bases. The CDR3 spans 13 residues. Trimming at V came to 6 bases and at J to 4 bases, leaving 4 bases not matched to a gene. Germline V CDR1 and CDR2: LNHDA, SQIVND (reference sequence). CDR3: CASSPTGGTEAFF. The CDR3 nucleotides read TGTGCCAGTAGCCCAACAGGGGGCACTGAAGCTTTCTTT.

The chain combines TRBV6-5 with TRBJ2-7, with 8 bases lining up with TRBD1. The V gene end was trimmed by 3 bases and the J gene end by 2 bases; junction bases not matched to a gene: 6. From germline, CDR1 is MNHEY and CDR2 SVGAGI. CDR3 size: 15 residues. CDR3 DNA sequence: TGTGCCAGCAGTTATCTTACAGGGGGTCCCTACGAGCAGTACTTC. Translating it yields CASSYLTGGPYEQYF.

The chain couples TRBV4-1 to TRBJ1-4; unclear D gene. CDR3 size: 17 residues. V shed 0 bases and J shed 0 bases, with 11 bases lying between them. Per the germline V gene, CDR1 is MGHRA and CDR2 is YSYEKL. The CDR3, as DNA: TGCGCCAGCAGCCAAGATCTCTTGTTTTCAACTAATGAAAAACTGTTTTTT. Its translation: CASSQDLLFSTNEKLFF.

As regards this clone: One end of the junction fails to match germline, which may point to a read error. This chain connects TRBV7-2 to TRBJ2-7, with D perhaps TRBD2 (5 bases). The CDR3 contains 13 residues. CDR1 is SGHTA and CDR2 is FQGNSA in the germline V gene. In DNA form, the CDR3 reads TGTGCCAGCAGCCTAGCCCAATTCTACGAGCAGTACTTC. It codes for CASSLAQFYEQYF.

The genes are TRBV11-2 and TRBJ2-1, with D perhaps matching TRBD2 (5 bases). V lost 5 bases and J 0 bases, leaving 14 bases between the germline ends. This CDR3 has 16 amino acids. CDR1 is SGHAT, CDR2 FQNNGV, per germline. CDR3 coding DNA: TGTGCCAGCAGCCCCACGGCGGGCAGCTCCTACAATGAGCAGTTCTTC. Protein: CASSPTAGSSYNEQFF. Full variable domain (remainder filled in from reference TRBV11-2 and TRBJ2-1): EAGVAQSPRYKIIEKRQSVAFWCNPISGHATLYWYQQILGQGPKLLIQFQNNGVVDDSQLPKDRFSAERLKGVDSTLKIQPAKLEDSAVYLCASSPTAGSSYNEQFFGPGTRLTVL.

The chain recombines TRBV27 with TRBJ1-2; 9 bases are shared with TRBD1. CDR3 length: 17 residues. V was pared by 4 bases and J by 6 bases, with 15 bases of the junction left unmatched. Germline assignment: CDR1 MNHEY and CDR2 SMNVEV (reference sequence). CDR3 residues: CASSSSLGQGISDGYTF. CDR3 coding DNA: TGTGCCAGCAGTTCAAGTCTGGGACAGGGAATTTCGGATGGCTACACCTTC.

This clone was observed a single time. The rearrangement links TRBV2 to TRBJ2-4, with a possible D match to TRBD2 (6 bases). The V end lost 6 bases, the J end lost 3 bases, and 12 bases lay between the germline ends. From germline, CDR1 is SNHLY and CDR2 FYNNEI. This CDR3 comprises 14 residues. CDR3 in amino acids: CASRDSGLKNIQYF. CDR3 coding DNA: TGTGCCAGCAGGGATTCGGGACTCAAAAACATTCAGTACTTC.